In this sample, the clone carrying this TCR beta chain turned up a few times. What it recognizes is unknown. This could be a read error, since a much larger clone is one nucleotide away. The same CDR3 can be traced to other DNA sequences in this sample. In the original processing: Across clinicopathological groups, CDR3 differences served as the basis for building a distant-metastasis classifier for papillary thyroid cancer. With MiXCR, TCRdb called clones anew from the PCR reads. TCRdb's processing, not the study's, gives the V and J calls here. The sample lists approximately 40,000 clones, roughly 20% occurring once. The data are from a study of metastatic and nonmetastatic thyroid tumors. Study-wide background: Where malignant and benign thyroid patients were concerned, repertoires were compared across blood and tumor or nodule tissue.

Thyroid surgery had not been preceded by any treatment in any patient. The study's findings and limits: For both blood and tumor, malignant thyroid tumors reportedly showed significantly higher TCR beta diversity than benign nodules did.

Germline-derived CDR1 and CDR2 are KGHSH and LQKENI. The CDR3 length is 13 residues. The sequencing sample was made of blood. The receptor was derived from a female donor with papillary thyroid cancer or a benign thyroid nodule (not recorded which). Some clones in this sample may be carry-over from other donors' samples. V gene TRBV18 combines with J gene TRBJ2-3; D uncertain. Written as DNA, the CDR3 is TGCGCCAGCTCACCAAGGCAGCTCGATACGCAGTATTTT. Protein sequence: CASSPRQLDTQYF.